These 25 T cell receptor beta chains came from one sample sequenced in a study of CD8 T cells in Susac syndrome. RNA totalling about 0.45 to 1 ug underwent reverse transcription with random hexamers. MiXCR, applied by TCRdb to the immunoSEQ multiplex PCR reads, yields one record per CDR3 protein. The data contain 130,000 or so distinct CDR3 sequences, nearly 96% of them singletons. The sample taken for sequencing was CD4+ T cells from PBMCs. All receptors come from a human donor with Susac syndrome.

The chain recombines TRBV19 with TRBJ2-1, with D tentatively TRBD2 (5 bases). The V and J ends lost 5 bases and 5 bases respectively, with 19 bases between them. Germline V CDR1 and CDR2: LNHDA, SQIVND (reference sequence). The CDR3 is 16 amino acids. The CDR3 loop is CASSPRTGNPHNEQFF. In DNA, the CDR3 is TGTGCCAGTAGTCCTCGCACCGGGAACCCGCACAATGAGCAGTTCTTC.

The V and J genes are TRBV25-1 and TRBJ2-5, with D possibly TRBD2 on 6 matching bases. The CDR3 has 15 amino acids. V was cut by 2 bases and J by 5 bases, with 15 bases left in between. Germline lookup yields CDR1 MGHDK and CDR2 SYGVNS. The CDR3 region has the DNA TGTGCCAGCAGTGAAGGGGGTACAGCGGGTGAGACCCAGTACTTC. This codes for CASSEGGTAGETQYF.

Concerning this clonotype itself: The junction and the germline gene differ at one end; a read error may be behind it. V and J are TRBV15 and TRBJ2-5, with 12 bases matching TRBD1. Germline values: CDR1 LNHNV, CDR2 YYDKDF (reference sequence). This CDR3 is built from 17 residues. As DNA, the CDR3 is TGTGCCACCAGCGGAGACACGGGACAGGGGGCCCGGGAGACCCAGTACTTC. Translated: CATSGDTGQGARETQYF.

The rearrangement uses TRBV18 and TRBJ1-1; D might be TRBD1 (5 bases). The CDR3 totals 13 residues. V lost 5 bases, J lost 6 bases, and 13 bases lay in between. The germline V gene has CDR1 KGHSH and CDR2 LQKENI. The CDR3 spells CASSEQVGSEAFF. CDR3 nucleotides: TGTGCCAGCTCAGAACAGGTGGGGTCTGAAGCTTTCTTT.

This chain links TRBV5-4 with TRBJ2-3; 12 positions agree with TRBD2. The CDR3 covers 15 residues. Germline CDR1 is SGHNT and CDR2 is YYREEE (reference sequence). The trim removed 4 bases at V and 5 bases at J, leaving 5 bases unmatched. The chain's CDR3 is CASSRRLAGEDTQYF. The DNA of the CDR3 is TGTGCCAGCAGCAGGCGACTAGCGGGAGAAGATACGCAGTATTTT.

V usage is TRBV29-1 and J usage is TRBJ1-1; D is ambiguous. V shed 4 bases and J shed 0 bases, with 6 bases lying between them. The CDR3 covers 12 residues. Germline-derived CDR1 and CDR2 are SQVTM and ANQGSEA. The CDR3 spells CSVVLLNTEAFF. The CDR3 DNA reads TGCAGCGTTGTCTTGTTGAACACTGAAGCTTTCTTT.

This rearrangement joins TRBV29-1 to TRBJ2-2, with 8 bases matching TRBD1. CDR3 length: 14 residues. From germline, CDR1 is SQVTM and CDR2 ANQGSEA. Losses at the gene ends were 5 bases for V and 2 bases for J; bases not matched to a gene: 4. CDR3 DNA sequence: TGCAGCGTTTCTCCAGGGGGCAACACCGGGGAGCTGTTTTTT. It is translated as CSVSPGGNTGELFF.

The chain combines TRBV7-6 with TRBJ1-4; no clear D. The V end was cut by 1 base, the J end by 4 bases, with 13 bases between. Germline lookup yields CDR1 SGHVS and CDR2 FNYEAQ. This CDR3 is 16 amino acids long. CDR3 in amino acids: CASSLGPSGNNEKLFF. CDR3 DNA sequence: TGTGCCAGCAGCTTAGGACCCAGTGGGAATAATGAAAAACTGTTTTTT. Variable domain in full (rest from reference TRBV7-6 and TRBJ1-4): GAGVSQSPRYKVTKRGQDVALRCDPISGHVSLYWYRQALGQGPEFLTYFNYEAQQDKSGLPNDRFSAERPEGSISTLTIQRTEQRDSAMYRCASSLGPSGNNEKLFFGSGTQLSVL.

This rearrangement joins TRBV6-5 to TRBJ2-1, with TRBD2 matching over 8 bases. The J segment lost 3 bases and the V segment lost 4 bases, leaving 5 bases of the junction unmatched. The CDR3 is 15 residues long. Looked up from germline, CDR1 is MNHEY and CDR2 is SVGAGI. The CDR3 DNA sequence: TGTGCCAGCAGTTTTAGCGGGACAAGCTACAATGAGCAGTTCTTC. Its translation: CASSFSGTSYNEQFF.

CDR3 loop: CSAITGGEYGYTF. For the CDR3, the DNA is TGCAGTGCCATCACAGGGGGCGAGTATGGCTACACCTTC. This sequence joins TRBV20-1 and TRBJ1-2, with 9 bases matching TRBD1. From germline, CDR1 is DFQATT and CDR2 SNEGSKA (reference sequence). After removal of 6 bases from V and 5 bases from J, the junction contained 7 bases not matched to a gene. This CDR3 has 13 amino acids.

This clonotype was observed a single time. The rearrangement joins TRBV20-1 to TRBJ2-4; tentatively, D is TRBD2 (5 bases). The length of the CDR3 is 15 residues. The V end was cut by 3 bases, the J end by 0 bases, with 12 bases between. The germline V gene encodes CDR1 DFQATT and CDR2 SNEGSKA (reference sequence). DNA for the CDR3: TGCAGTGCTAGTAGCGTAGGAGTAGCCAAAAACATTCAGTACTTC. This gives the protein CSASSVGVAKNIQYF.

The chain links TRBV28 to TRBJ2-7, with TRBD1 identical over 9 bases. Germline lookup yields CDR1 MDHEN and CDR2 SYDVKM. CDR3 length equals 14 residues. Trimming took 7 bases from V and 2 from J; bases not matched to a gene: 6. CDR3 sequence reads: CASNGQGRAYEQYF. The CDR3, as DNA: TGTGCCAGCAACGGACAGGGGCGCGCCTACGAGCAGTACTTC.

V usage is TRBV19 and J usage is TRBJ2-7, with 8 bases matching TRBD1. CDR1 LNHDA and CDR2 SQIVND come from the germline V gene (reference sequence). This CDR3 is built from 17 residues. V dropped 4 bases and J dropped 0; count of bases not matched to a gene: 11. The CDR3 bases are TGTGCCAGTAGTACCACCACCGGACAGGGATCCTCCTACGAGCAGTACTTC. Its translation is CASSTTTGQGSSYEQYF.

The V and J genes are TRBV20-1 and TRBJ2-1; D is undetermined. The length of the CDR3 is 13 residues. V was trimmed by 7 bases and J by 0 bases, leaving 10 bases between them. Germline-derived CDR1 and CDR2 are DFQATT and SNEGSKA (reference sequence). In nucleotides, the CDR3 is TGCAGTGGGACGGCCAGCTCCTACAATGAGCAGTTCTTC. It specifies CSGTASSYNEQFF.

The chain couples TRBV5-1 to TRBJ1-1; TRBD1 matches 12 bases. Germline V gives CDR1 SGHRS, CDR2 YFSETQ. This CDR3 has 14 residues. With V trimmed by 5 bases and J by 9 bases, 8 bases remained unmatched. CDR3 sequence: CASRPGQGAVQAFF. The CDR3 DNA is TGCGCCAGCAGACCGGGACAGGGGGCCGTGCAAGCTTTCTTT.

The rearrangement joins TRBV24-1 to TRBJ2-1; no clear D. The CDR3 runs to 14 residues. Per germline, CDR1 KGHDR and CDR2 SFDVKD. Trimming took 4 bases from V and 3 from J, leaving 9 bases between them. The chain's CDR3 is CATSDPDGYNEQFF. For the CDR3, the DNA is TGTGCCACCAGTGACCCGGACGGCTACAATGAGCAGTTCTTC.

The chain links TRBV12-3 or TRBV12-4 to TRBJ1-2; D possibly corresponds to TRBD1 (6 bases). This CDR3 is 14 amino acids long. Trimming stripped 6 bases from V and 4 bases from J, with 15 bases between. The CDR3 DNA reads as TGTGCCAGCAGCGCCCGGGTAGGGGGCTATGGCTACACCTTC. Translating gives CASSARVGGYGYTF.

This rearrangement joins TRBV29-1 to TRBJ1-1; no definite D call. V gave up 7 bases and J gave up 4 bases, with 7 bases separating them. CDR3 length equals 10 residues. Germline V lookup: CDR1 SQVTM, CDR2 ANQGSEA. In DNA, the CDR3 is TGCAGCGCTGTAGTCACTGAAGCTTTCTTT. Protein sequence: CSAVVTEAFF.

V is TRBV20-1 and J is TRBJ2-5; D is possibly TRBD1 (6 bases). Trimming cost V 3 bases and J 1 base, with 12 bases left between them. The CDR3 contains 14 residues. Germline assignment: CDR1 DFQATT and CDR2 SNEGSKA (reference sequence). DNA for the CDR3: TGCAGTGCTAGTGCACAGGGTGGCCAAGAGACCCAGTACTTC. Its translation: CSASAQGGQETQYF.

The CDR3 DNA follows: TGTGCCAGCAGCTTGCCGACTAGCGGGACAGGGGAGACCCAGTACTTC. This gives the protein CASSLPTSGTGETQYF. The chain has TRBV7-8 and TRBJ2-5; 11 bases are a match to TRBD2. This CDR3 spans 16 amino acids. Losses at the gene ends were 3 bases for V and 5 bases for J; bases not matched to a gene: 8. Germline V gene sequence: CDR1 SGHVS, CDR2 FQNEAQ.

This clonotype has just one count. The CDR3 coding sequence is TGTGCCAGCAGCCAAGGAGACGTCTATGGCTACACCTTC. Translated: CASSQGDVYGYTF. V is TRBV3-1 and J is TRBJ1-2, with unresolved D. The germline V gene encodes CDR1 LGHDT and CDR2 YNNKEL (reference sequence). The CDR3 is made up of 13 amino acids. V was cut by 1 base and J by 4 bases, with 7 bases left in between.

J is TRBJ2-7 and V is TRBV20-1, with D possibly being TRBD1 or TRBD2 (6 bases each). The germline V and J ends were trimmed by 1 base and 9 bases, with 10 bases remaining between them. The CDR3 has 11 residues. Germline loops: CDR1 DFQATT, CDR2 SNEGSKA (reference sequence). The CDR3 bases are TGCAGTGCTAGAGCCGGGGGCGCGCAGTACTTC. As protein: CSARAGGAQYF.

The chain has TRBV9 and TRBJ2-2, with TRBD2 matching over 8 bases. The length of the CDR3 is 14 residues. Germline loops: CDR1 SGDLS, CDR2 YYNGEE. V lost 2 bases and J lost 7; bases outside the gene matches: 4. The CDR3 region has the DNA TGTGCCAGCAGCGTTGGGAGCGGGAGCGGGGAGCTGTTTTTT. Translation gives CASSVGSGSGELFF.

The rearrangement uses TRBV30 and TRBJ2-7, with 10 positions matching TRBD1. Germline trimming cut 7 bases from V and 2 bases from J; bases unmatched to any gene: 5. This CDR3 region has 13 residues. Germline values: CDR1 GTSNPN, CDR2 SVGIG (reference sequence). CDR3 region: CASTGTGAYEQYF. For the CDR3, the DNA is TGTGCCTCCACCGGGACAGGGGCCTACGAGCAGTACTTC. Looking up the rest from reference TRBV30 and TRBJ2-7 gives the full variable domain: SQTIHQWPATLVQPVGSPLSLECTVEGTSNPNLYWYRQAAGRGLQLLFYSVGIGQISSEVPQNLSASRPQDRQFILSSKKLLLSDSGFYLCASTGTGAYEQYFGPGTRLTVT.

The chain employs TRBV10-3 and TRBJ2-3; 9 positions agree with TRBD2. This CDR3 comprises 16 residues. Germline CDR1 ENHRY, CDR2 SYGVKD. With 4 bases clipped from V and 3 bases from J, the junction kept 8 bases outside the gene matches. The CDR3 DNA reads as TGTGCCATCAGTGTGGCTAGCGGGATGGCTACAGATACGCAGTATTTT. Amino acid sequence: CAISVASGMATDTQYF.